This T cell receptor beta chain was observed in a study of cytomegalovirus exposure and HLA in healthy donors. Overall study context: Early release data held roughly 90 million unique TCRs from HLA-typed donors.

The germline gives CDR1 MNHNS, CDR2 SASEGT. The CDR3 has 17 residues. J gave up 6 bases and V 2 bases, and 8 bases lay outside the gene matches. Both 60 Vbeta primers and 13 Jbeta primers went into the PCR. The data were produced by immunoSEQ multiplex PCR, yet TCRdb's version contains in-frame clones alone and is incomplete. Here the sample spans 100,000 to 150,000 clones, 78% being singletons. With regard to this clone: The antigen is undetermined.

Findings and caveats of the study: In a later analysis, several top co-occurrence clusters appeared linked to parvovirus B19, influenza, CMV and Epstein-Barr virus. TCR beta V- and J-gene trimming, according to a later analysis, was linked to a missense DCLRE1C variant. At a 0.05 false discovery rate, a later analysis found 18,000 or so TCR beta sequences to be associated with HLA alleles.

The source material was PBMCs. This TCR was sampled from a young man in good health and CMV-seropositive. The chain links TRBV6-1 to TRBJ2-5; 14 positions match TRBD2. CDR3 region: CASSESTSGRAKQTQYF. The CDR3 DNA reads as TGTGCCAGCAGTGAATCGACTAGCGGGAGGGCAAAGCAGACCCAGTACTTC.